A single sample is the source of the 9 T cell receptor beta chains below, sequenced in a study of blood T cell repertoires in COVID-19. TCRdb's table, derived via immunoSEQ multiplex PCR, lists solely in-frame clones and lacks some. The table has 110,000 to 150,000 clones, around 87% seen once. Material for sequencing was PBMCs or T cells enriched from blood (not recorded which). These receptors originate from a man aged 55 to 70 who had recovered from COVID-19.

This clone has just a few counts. Here the CDR3 reads CASSQERGTEQFF. In nucleotides, the CDR3 is TGCGCCAGCAGCCAAGAGAGGGGGACTGAGCAGTTCTTC. The chain joins TRBV4-1 to TRBJ2-1; maybe TRBD1 (6 bases). V shed 0 bases and J shed 9 bases, with 9 bases lying between them. This CDR3 spans 13 amino acids. The germline gives CDR1 MGHRA, CDR2 YSYEKL.

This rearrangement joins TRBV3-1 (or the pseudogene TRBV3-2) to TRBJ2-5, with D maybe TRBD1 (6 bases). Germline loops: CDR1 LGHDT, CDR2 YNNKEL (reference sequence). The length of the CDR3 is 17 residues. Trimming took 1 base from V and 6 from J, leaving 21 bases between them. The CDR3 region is CASSQGGPGTRFQTQYF. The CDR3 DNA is TGTGCCAGCAGCCAAGGGGGGCCGGGGACACGTTTTCAGACCCAGTACTTC.

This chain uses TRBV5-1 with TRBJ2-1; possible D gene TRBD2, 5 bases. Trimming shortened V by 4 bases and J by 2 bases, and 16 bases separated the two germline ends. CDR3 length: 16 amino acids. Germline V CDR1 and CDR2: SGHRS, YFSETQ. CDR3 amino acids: CASSPEAVSTYNEQFF. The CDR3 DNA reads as TGCGCCAGCAGCCCGGAGGCGGTTTCTACCTACAATGAGCAGTTCTTC.

CDR3 nucleotides: TGTGCCAGCACCTCCAGGGTCTCTGGGGCCAACGTCCTGACTTTC. It yields the protein CASTSRVSGANVLTF. The rearrangement uses TRBV5-4 and TRBJ2-6; D may be TRBD1 (5 bases). Germline V lookup: CDR1 SGHNT, CDR2 YYREEE (reference sequence). This CDR3 region has 15 residues. V lost 6 bases and J lost 0, with 10 bases in between.

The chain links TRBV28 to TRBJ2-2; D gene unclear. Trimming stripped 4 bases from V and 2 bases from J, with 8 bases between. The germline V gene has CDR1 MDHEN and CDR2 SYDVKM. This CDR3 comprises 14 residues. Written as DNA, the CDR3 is TGTGCCAGCAGTTCCCTAGGAAACACCGGGGAGCTGTTTTTT. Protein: CASSSLGNTGELFF.

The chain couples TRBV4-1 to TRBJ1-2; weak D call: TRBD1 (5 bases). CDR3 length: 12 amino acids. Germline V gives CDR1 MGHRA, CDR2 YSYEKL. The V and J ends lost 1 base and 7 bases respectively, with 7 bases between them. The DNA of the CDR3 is TGCGCCAGCAGCCAAGGACAGTTTGGCTACACCTTC. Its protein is CASSQGQFGYTF.

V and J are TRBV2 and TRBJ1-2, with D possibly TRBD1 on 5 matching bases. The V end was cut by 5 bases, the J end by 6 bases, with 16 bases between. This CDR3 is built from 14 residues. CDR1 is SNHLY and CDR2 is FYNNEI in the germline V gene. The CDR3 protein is CASSPRLGQHGYTF. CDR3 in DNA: TGTGCCAGCAGTCCACGACTGGGGCAGCATGGCTACACCTTC.

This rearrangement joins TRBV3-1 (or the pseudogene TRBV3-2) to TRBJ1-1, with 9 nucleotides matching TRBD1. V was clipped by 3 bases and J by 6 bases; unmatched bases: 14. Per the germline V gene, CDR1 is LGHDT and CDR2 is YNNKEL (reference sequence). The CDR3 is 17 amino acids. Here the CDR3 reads CASSQIGMSGQGSEAFF. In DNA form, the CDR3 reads TGTGCCAGCAGCCAGATAGGGATGTCGGGACAGGGCTCTGAAGCTTTCTTT.

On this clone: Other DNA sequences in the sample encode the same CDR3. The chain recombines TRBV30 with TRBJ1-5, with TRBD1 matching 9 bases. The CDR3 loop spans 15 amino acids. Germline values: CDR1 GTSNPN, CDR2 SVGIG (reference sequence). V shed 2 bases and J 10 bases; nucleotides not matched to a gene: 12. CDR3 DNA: TGTGCCTGGAGTCTAAAACAGGGGGCTTGGCAACCCCAGCATTTT. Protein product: CAWSLKQGAWQPQHF.